The source of this TCR beta chain is a study of T cells in Graves' hyperthyroidism and ophthalmopathy (dated by TCRdb to between 2018 and 2020). In terms of the full investigation: Peripheral blood was collected at initial diagnosis, before any treatment. A discovery cohort of approximately 97 patients, about 40 with Graves' ophthalmopathy and 55 to 60 with stable Graves' hyperthyroidism, was used to find distinguishing TCR V-J signatures. An independent validation cohort of some 18 hyperthyroidism patients and roughly 16 patients who later progressed to ophthalmopathy tested prospective prediction of ophthalmopathy. The roughly 94 discovery patients were randomly split 7:3 into training and test sets. The study also compared thyroid tissue and blood T-cell repertoires from several Graves' hyperthyroidism patients. After sampling, hyperthyroidism patients received methimazole starting at 30 mg daily, and ophthalmopathy patients received high-dose intravenous methylprednisolone. The paper reports TCR Vbeta CDR3 sequencing of some 140 peripheral blood samples: under 45 ophthalmopathy, about 75 hyperthyroidism and approximately 17 progressor patients.

TCR beta CDR3 regions were amplified from RNA transcripts. A first-round RT-PCR of the TCR CDR3 used the HTBI primer set with the Qiagen OneStep RT-PCR kit. Libraries were constructed in a second round of multiplex PCR, after which size selection and purification were carried out. Libraries were sequenced paired-end with 100 bp reads on an Illumina HiSeq2000. The paper's processing steps were these. Raw data were processed with SOAPnuke, discarding reads with adapters, uncalled bases, mean Phred below 15, or no exact constant-primer or identifier match. High-quality paired reads were merged with COPE v1.2.5, and unique nucleotide sequences were defined as clonotypes. MiTCR v1.1 was used to align clonotypes to the IMGT TRBV, TRBD and TRBJ reference segments. Analysis was restricted to V-J combinations with a frequency above 0.0001, which covered about 99% of repertoires. The TCS score was defined as F50 (clonal expansion) divided by E x V (chaos), with BLOSUM62-based TCRdist calculated between CDR3 peptides within each V-J. Welch's t-statistics and random forest reduced 500 to 650 V-J features to under 15, which were used in a naive Bayes classifier (R e1071). TCRdb took the public reads, trimmed them with fastp at Q25, ran MiXCR for clone calling and kept in-frame beta chains. Entries that share a CDR3 protein sequence are merged under the most common genes and DNA. The V and J calls were determined by TCRdb, not by the authors. Present in this sample are some 300,000 distinct CDR3 sequences, around 17% of which were seen just once. The ten largest clones take up approximately 33% of the sample.

A patient counted as having stable Graves' hyperthyroidism if no progression to ophthalmopathy occurred over 18 months of follow-up. The hyperthyroidism patients were between 18 and 65 years old and newly diagnosed, with a disease duration of less than 2 months. The study excluded patients with uncontrolled infections, other autoimmune diseases, pregnancy or lactation. Diagnoses were established on the basis of clinical symptoms, serum thyroxine and TRAb, thyroid ultrasound, and orbital computed tomography. PBMCs were separated from 8 to 10 ml of fresh peripheral blood using Ficoll-Paque density gradient centrifugation. Total RNA was extracted using Trizol reagent, and RNA quality was assessed on an Agilent 2100 Bioanalyzer. CDR3 length: 15 amino acids, cysteine to phenylalanine. Just CDR3 DNA is preserved here, 45 bases in frame from base 1. V sheds 2 bases and J sheds 10 bases, leaving 19 bases between their ends. The germline V gene encodes CDR1 KGHDR and CDR2 SFDVKD.

Findings and caveats that apply to the study as a whole: In cross-validation, a model built on a 13 V-J signature told ophthalmopathy apart from stable hyperthyroidism with approximately 90% sensitivity and about 81% specificity, and in testing the same model reached 80%/75%. No statistical method was used to fix the sample size in advance, and group allocation was not hidden from the investigators. Most expanded thyroid clonotypes (frequency above 0.001) were also detected in blood, suggesting blood repertoires may reflect thyroid immune responses. In validation, the model predicted progression to ophthalmopathy with about 71% sensitivity and 72% to 75% specificity, a median of approximately 6.5 months before onset.

This clonotype was observed at least ten times. The specificity of this receptor is unknown. No base quality values were provided; no much bigger clone lies one nucleotide off. Input material: blood. The sequence came from a man aged 25 to 45 with Graves' hyperthyroidism. Recombination joined TRBV24-1 with TRBJ1-1; the D gene is perhaps TRBD1, from 5 matching bases. The nucleotide sequence is TGTGCCACCAGTGATTCCAGGGAGACGCCGCGGGTAGCTTTCTTT. Translated, it reads CATSDSRETPRVAFF.